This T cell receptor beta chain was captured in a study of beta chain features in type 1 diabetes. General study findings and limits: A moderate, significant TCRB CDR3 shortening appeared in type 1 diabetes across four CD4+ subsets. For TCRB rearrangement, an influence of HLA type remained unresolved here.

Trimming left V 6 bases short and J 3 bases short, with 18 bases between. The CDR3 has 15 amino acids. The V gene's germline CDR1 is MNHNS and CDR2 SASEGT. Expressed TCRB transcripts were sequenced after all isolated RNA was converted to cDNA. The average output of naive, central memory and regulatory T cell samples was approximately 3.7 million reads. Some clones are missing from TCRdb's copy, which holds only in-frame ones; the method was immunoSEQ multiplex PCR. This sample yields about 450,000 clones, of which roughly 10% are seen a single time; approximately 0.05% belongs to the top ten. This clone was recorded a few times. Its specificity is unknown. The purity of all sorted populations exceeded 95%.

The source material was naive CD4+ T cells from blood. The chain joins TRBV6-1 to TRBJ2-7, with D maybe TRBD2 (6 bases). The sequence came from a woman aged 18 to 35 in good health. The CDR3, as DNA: TGTGCCAGCAGGAGCGCAATGCTAGCGAGCTACGAGCAGTACTTC. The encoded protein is CASRSAMLASYEQYF.